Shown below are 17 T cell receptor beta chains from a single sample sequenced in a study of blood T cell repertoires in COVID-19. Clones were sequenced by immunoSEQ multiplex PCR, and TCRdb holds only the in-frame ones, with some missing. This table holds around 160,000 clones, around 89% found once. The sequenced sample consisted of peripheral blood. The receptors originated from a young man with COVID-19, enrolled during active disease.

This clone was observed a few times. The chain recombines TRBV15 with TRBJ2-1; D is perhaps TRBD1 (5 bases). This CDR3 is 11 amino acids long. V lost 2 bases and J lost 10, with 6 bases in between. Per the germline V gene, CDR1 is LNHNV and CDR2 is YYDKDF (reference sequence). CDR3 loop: CATSRQGEQFF. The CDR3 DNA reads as TGTGCCACCAGCAGACAGGGCGAGCAGTTCTTC. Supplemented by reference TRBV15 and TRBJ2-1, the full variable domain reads DAMVIQNPRYQVTQFGKPVTLSCSQTLNHNVMYWYQQKSSQAPKLLFHYYDKDFNNEADTPDNFQSRRPNTSFCFLDIRSPGLGDTAMYLCATSRQGEQFFGPGTRLTVL.

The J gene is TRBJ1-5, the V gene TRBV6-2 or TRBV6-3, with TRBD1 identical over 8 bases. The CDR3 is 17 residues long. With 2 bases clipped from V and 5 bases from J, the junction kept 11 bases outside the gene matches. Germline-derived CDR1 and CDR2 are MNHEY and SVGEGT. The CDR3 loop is CASSYRRTGKLDQPQHF. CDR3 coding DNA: TGTGCCAGCAGTTACCGACGGACAGGGAAGTTGGATCAGCCCCAGCATTTT.

CDR3 DNA: TGTGCCTGGAGTGTACAGACCGGGGTCCGGAATTCACCCCTCCACTTT. Protein: CAWSVQTGVRNSPLHF. The rearrangement links TRBV30 to TRBJ1-6; no reliable D call. V was shortened by 0 bases and J by 7 bases, with 16 bases between the two germline ends. Germline V gene sequence: CDR1 GTSNPN, CDR2 SVGIG (reference sequence). CDR3 length equals 16 residues.

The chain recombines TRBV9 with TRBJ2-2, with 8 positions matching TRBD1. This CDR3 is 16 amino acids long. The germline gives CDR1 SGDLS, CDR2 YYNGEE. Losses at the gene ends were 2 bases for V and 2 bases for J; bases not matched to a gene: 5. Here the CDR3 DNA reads TGTGCCAGCAGCGTCGGGACAGGACGAAACACCGGGGAGCTGTTTTTT. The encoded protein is CASSVGTGRNTGELFF.

The CDR3 sequence is CASSRDSLYQETQYF. The CDR3 region has the DNA TGTGCCAGCAGTCGGGACAGCTTGTACCAAGAGACCCAGTACTTC. V is TRBV6-5 and J is TRBJ2-5; 7 nucleotides agree with TRBD1. The germline gives CDR1 MNHEY, CDR2 SVGAGI. CDR3 length equals 15 residues. The V and J ends lost 5 bases and 0 bases, in that order; junction bases with no gene match: 6.

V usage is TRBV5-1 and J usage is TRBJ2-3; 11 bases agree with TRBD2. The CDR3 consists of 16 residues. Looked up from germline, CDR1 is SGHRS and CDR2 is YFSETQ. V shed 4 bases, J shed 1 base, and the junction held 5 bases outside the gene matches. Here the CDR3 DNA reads TGCGCCAGCAGCCGCCCGACTAGCGGGGGCACAGATACGCAGTATTTT. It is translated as CASSRPTSGGTDTQYF.

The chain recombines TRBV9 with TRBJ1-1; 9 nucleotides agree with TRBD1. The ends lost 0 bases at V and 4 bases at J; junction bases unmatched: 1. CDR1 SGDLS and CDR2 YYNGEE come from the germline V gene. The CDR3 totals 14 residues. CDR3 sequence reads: CASSVADRGTEAFF. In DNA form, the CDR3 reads TGTGCCAGCAGCGTAGCGGACAGGGGCACTGAAGCTTTCTTT.

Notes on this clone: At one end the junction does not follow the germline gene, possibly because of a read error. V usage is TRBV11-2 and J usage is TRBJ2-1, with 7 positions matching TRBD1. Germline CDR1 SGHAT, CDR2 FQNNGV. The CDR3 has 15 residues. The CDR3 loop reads CASSPDRASHNEQFF. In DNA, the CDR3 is TGTGCCAGCAGCCCCGACAGGGCCTCCCACAATGAGCAGTTCTTC.

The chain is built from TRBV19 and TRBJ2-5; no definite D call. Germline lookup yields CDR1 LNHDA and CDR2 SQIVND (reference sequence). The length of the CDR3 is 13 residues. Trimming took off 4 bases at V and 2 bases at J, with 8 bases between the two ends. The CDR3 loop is CASSRQLQETQYF. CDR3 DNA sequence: TGTGCCAGTAGTAGGCAGTTACAAGAGACCCAGTACTTC.

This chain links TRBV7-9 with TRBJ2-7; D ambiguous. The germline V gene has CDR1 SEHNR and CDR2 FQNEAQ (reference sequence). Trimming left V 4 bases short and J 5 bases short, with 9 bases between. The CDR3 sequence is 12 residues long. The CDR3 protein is CASSSLPDEQYF. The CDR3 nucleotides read TGTGCCAGCAGCTCCCTTCCAGACGAGCAGTACTTC.

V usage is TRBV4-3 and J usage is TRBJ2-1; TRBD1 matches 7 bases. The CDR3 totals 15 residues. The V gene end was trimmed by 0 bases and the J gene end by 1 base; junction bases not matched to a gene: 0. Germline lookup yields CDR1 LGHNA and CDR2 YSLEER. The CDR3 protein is CASSQDRGSYNEQFF. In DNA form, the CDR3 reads TGCGCCAGCAGCCAAGACAGGGGGTCCTACAATGAGCAGTTCTTC.

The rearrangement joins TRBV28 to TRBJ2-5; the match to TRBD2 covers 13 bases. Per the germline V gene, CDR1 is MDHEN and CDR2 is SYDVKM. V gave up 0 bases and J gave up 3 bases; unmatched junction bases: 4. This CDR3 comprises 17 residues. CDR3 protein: CASSLWGGTSGKETQYF. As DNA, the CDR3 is TGTGCCAGCAGTTTATGGGGGGGGACTAGCGGGAAAGAGACCCAGTACTTC.

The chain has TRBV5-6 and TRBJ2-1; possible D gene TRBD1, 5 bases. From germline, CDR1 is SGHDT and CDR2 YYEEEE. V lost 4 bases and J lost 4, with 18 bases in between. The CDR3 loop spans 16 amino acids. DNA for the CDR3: TGTGCCAGCAGCCCGGTGACAGACCAACCTTACAATGAGCAGTTCTTC. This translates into CASSPVTDQPYNEQFF.

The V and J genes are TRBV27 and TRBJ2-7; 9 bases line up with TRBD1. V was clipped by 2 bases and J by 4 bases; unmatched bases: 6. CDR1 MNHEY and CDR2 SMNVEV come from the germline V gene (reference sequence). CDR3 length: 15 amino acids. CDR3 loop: CASSLQGQGSYEQYF. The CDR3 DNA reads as TGTGCCAGCAGTTTACAAGGACAGGGGTCGTACGAGCAGTACTTC.

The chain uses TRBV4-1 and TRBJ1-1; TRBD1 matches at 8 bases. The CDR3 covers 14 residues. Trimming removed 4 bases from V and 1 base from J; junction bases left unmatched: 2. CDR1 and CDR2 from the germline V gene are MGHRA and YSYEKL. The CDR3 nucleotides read TGCGCCAGCAGCCGACAGGGGTGGAACACTGAAGCTTTCTTT. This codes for CASSRQGWNTEAFF.

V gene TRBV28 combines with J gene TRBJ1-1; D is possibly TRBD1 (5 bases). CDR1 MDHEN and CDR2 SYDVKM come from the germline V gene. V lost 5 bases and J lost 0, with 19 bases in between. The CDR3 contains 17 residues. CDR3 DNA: TGTGCCAGCAGTGGACAACTCTTATTTCTCATGAACACTGAAGCTTTCTTT. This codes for CASSGQLLFLMNTEAFF.

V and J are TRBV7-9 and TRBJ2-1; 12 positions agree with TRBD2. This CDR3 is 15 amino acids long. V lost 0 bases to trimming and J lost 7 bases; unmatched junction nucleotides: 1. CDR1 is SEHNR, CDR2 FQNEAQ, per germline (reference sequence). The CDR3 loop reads CASSLALAGGNEQFF. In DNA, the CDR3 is TGTGCCAGCAGCTTAGCACTAGCGGGAGGTAATGAGCAGTTCTTC.